The 11 T cell receptor beta chains below come from one sample, sequenced in a study of cytomegalovirus exposure and HLA in healthy donors (dated by TCRdb to about 2017). Libraries were built with the immunoSEQ multiplex PCR assay. Sourced from immuneACCESS, this table was stored by TCRdb with only in-frame sequences that have V and J called. A share of the clones is absent; for the studies checked, an unresolved V gene accounts for under half, and the remainder has no known explanation. The sample records under 100,000 clones, 96% of which are singletons. 0.78% of the sample is held by the ten biggest clonotypes. What was sequenced was PBMCs. The receptors were sampled from a man between 18 and 35 years old in good health and CMV-seronegative.

V gene TRBV4-1 combines with J gene TRBJ2-3; 7 bases match TRBD1. CDR3 length: 16 residues. The ends lost 5 bases at V and 3 bases at J; junction bases unmatched: 11. Germline loops: CDR1 MGHRA, CDR2 YSYEKL. CDR3 loop: CASSTRRGHGTDTQYF. DNA of the CDR3: TGCGCCAGCAGCACGCGAAGGGGGCATGGTACAGATACGCAGTATTTT.

The genes are TRBV6-5 and TRBJ2-1; D remains ambiguous. CDR3 length equals 15 residues. Per the germline V gene, CDR1 is MNHEY and CDR2 is SVGAGI. V was cut by 2 bases and J by 5 bases, with 13 bases left in between. The CDR3 DNA is TGTGCCAGCAGTTACACCCCTAACCAAGACAATGAGCAGTTCTTC. This sequence encodes CASSYTPNQDNEQFF.

The chain uses TRBV6-5 and TRBJ1-2; TRBD1 matches 12 bases. CDR1 and CDR2 (germline): MNHEY, SVGAGI. The CDR3 has 14 residues. V lost 6 bases and J lost 9; bases outside the gene matches: 8. CDR3 amino acids: CASRTGTGGVSYTF. The CDR3 DNA reads as TGTGCCAGCAGGACCGGGACAGGGGGCGTCAGCTACACCTTC.

The table lists this clone with a few counts. This chain uses TRBV18 with TRBJ2-1; 8 nucleotides match TRBD2. CDR1 KGHSH and CDR2 LQKENI come from the germline V gene. V lost 6 bases and J lost 6; bases outside the gene matches: 7. The CDR3 contains 14 residues. The CDR3 spells CASSSRTSINEQFF. Written as DNA, the CDR3 is TGTGCCAGCTCCTCCCGGACTAGCATCAATGAGCAGTTCTTC.

This clone has just one count. The chain combines TRBV9 with TRBJ2-2, with TRBD2 matching over 12 bases. V trimming: 2 bases; J trimming: 4 bases; junction bases outside the gene matches: 3. The CDR3 extends over 16 amino acids. CDR1 SGDLS and CDR2 YYNGEE come from the germline V gene. DNA for the CDR3: TGTGCCAGCAGCGTGGGACTAGCGGGTTCCACCGGGGAGCTGTTTTTT. Amino acids: CASSVGLAGSTGELFF. The variable domain in full, with the rest retrieved from reference TRBV9 and TRBJ2-2, is DSGVTQTPKHLITATGQRVTLRCSPRSGDLSVYWYQQSLDQGLQFLIQYYNGEERAKGNILERFSAQQFPDLHSELNLSSLELGDSALYFCASSVGLAGSTGELFFGEGSRLTVL.

The J gene is TRBJ2-6, the V gene TRBV29-1, with 7 nucleotides matching TRBD1. This CDR3 has 15 residues. Germline loops: CDR1 SQVTM, CDR2 ANQGSEA. Trimming took 4 bases from V and 0 from J; bases not matched to a gene: 3. DNA of the CDR3: TGCAGCGTTGCGGCAGGGGGCTCTGGGGCCAACGTCCTGACTTTC. This codes for CSVAAGGSGANVLTF.

The genes are TRBV7-9 and TRBJ2-7; D gene uncertain. Per germline, CDR1 SEHNR and CDR2 FQNEAQ (reference sequence). The CDR3 sequence is 14 residues long. V dropped 3 bases and J dropped 0 bases, with 9 bases sitting between them. The DNA for the CDR3 is TGTGCCAGCAGCTTTGGCGGCAGCTCCTACGAGCAGTACTTC. Protein product: CASSFGGSSYEQYF. The whole variable domain, filled in from reference TRBV7-9 and TRBJ2-7, reads DTGVSQNPRHKITKRGQNVTFRCDPISEHNRLYWYRQTLGQGPEFLTYFQNEAQLEKSRLLSDRFSAERPKGSFSTLEIQRTEQGDSAMYLCASSFGGSSYEQYFGPGTRLTVT.

The gene calls are TRBV7-9 and TRBJ2-2; D call uncertain. Germline V CDR1 and CDR2: SEHNR, FQNEAQ (reference sequence). V was shortened by 4 bases and J by 0 bases, with 6 bases between the two germline ends. The CDR3 length is 14 residues. In DNA, the CDR3 is TGTGCCAGCAGCTCGCGTGCGAACACCGGGGAGCTGTTTTTT. Protein: CASSSRANTGELFF.

V usage is TRBV9 and J usage is TRBJ1-3, with D possibly TRBD1 on 5 matching bases. The germline gives CDR1 SGDLS, CDR2 YYNGEE. Trimming left V 5 bases short and J 2 bases short, with 14 bases between. The CDR3 covers 15 residues. In DNA form, the CDR3 reads TGTGCCAGCAGATGGGGGGACGAACCTGGAAACACCATATATTTT. Its protein is CASRWGDEPGNTIYF.

The chain recombines TRBV10-1 with TRBJ2-3, with D perhaps TRBD2 (5 bases). This CDR3 is built from 17 residues. Trimming shortened V by 4 bases and J by 0 bases, and 17 bases separated the two germline ends. CDR1 and CDR2 from the germline V gene are WNHNN and SYGVQD (reference sequence). The CDR3 loop reads CASSATPSYTSTDTQYF. The CDR3 DNA is TGCGCCAGCAGTGCAACCCCTAGCTATACTAGCACAGATACGCAGTATTTT.

The chain links TRBV4-1 to TRBJ1-4; the D is unclear. The V end was cut by 4 bases, the J end by 8 bases, with 14 bases between. In germline, CDR1 is MGHRA, CDR2 YSYEKL. CDR3 length: 14 amino acids. The CDR3 region has the DNA TGCGCCAGCAGCCTTACATTAAACCAGGAAAAACTGTTTTTT. This gives the protein CASSLTLNQEKLFF.